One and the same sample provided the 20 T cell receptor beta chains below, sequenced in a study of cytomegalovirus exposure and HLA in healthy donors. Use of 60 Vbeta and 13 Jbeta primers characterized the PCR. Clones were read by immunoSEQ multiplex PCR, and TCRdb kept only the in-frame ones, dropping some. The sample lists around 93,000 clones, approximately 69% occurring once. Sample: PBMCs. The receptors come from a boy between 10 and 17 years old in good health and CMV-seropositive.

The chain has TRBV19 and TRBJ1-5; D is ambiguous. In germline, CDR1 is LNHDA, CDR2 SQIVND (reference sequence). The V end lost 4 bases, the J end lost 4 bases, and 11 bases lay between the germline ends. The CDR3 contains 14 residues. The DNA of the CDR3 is TGTGCCAGTAGTACCTGGAGGGAGAATCAGCCCCAGCATTTT. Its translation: CASSTWRENQPQHF.

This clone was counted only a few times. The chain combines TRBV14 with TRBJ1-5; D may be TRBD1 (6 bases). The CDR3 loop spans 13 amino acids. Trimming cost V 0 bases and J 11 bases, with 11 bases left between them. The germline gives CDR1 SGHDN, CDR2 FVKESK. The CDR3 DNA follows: TGTGCCAGCAGCCAAGATCATAGGGGGACCCAGCATTTT. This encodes CASSQDHRGTQHF.

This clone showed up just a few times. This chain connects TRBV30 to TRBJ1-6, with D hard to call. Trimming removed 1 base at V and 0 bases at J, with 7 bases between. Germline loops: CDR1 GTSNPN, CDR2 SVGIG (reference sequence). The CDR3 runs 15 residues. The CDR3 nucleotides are TGTGCCTGGAGTGGTCGTAGCTCCTATAATTCACCCCTCCACTTT. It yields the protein CAWSGRSSYNSPLHF.

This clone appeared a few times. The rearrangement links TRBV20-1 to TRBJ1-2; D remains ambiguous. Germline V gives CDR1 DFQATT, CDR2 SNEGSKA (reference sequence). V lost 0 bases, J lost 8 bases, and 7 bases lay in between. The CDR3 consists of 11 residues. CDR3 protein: CSARDLRGYTF. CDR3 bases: TGCAGTGCTAGAGATCTGCGGGGCTACACCTTC.

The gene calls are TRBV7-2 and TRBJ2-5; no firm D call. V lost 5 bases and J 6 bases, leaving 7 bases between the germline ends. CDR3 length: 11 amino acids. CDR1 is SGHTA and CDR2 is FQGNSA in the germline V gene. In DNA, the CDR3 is TGTGCCAGCAGCCAATCCAAGACCCAGTACTTC. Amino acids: CASSQSKTQYF.

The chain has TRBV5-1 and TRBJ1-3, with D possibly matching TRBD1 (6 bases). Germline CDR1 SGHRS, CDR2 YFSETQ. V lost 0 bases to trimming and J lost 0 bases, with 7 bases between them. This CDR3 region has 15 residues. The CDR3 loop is CASSLAGDSGNTIYF. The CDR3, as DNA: TGCGCCAGCAGCTTGGCAGGGGACTCTGGAAACACCATATATTTT. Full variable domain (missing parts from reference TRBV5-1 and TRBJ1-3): KAGVTQTPRYLIKTRGQQVTLSCSPISGHRSVSWYQQTPGQGLQFLFEYFSETQRNKGNFPGRFSGRQFSNSRSEMNVSTLELGDSALYLCASSLAGDSGNTIYFGEGSWLTVV.

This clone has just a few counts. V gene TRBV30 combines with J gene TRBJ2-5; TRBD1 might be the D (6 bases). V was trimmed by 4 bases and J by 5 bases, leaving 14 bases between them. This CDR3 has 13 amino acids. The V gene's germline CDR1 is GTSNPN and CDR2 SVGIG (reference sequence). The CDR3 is CAWNTGSGETQYF. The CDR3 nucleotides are TGTGCCTGGAACACAGGGTCGGGGGAGACCCAGTACTTC.

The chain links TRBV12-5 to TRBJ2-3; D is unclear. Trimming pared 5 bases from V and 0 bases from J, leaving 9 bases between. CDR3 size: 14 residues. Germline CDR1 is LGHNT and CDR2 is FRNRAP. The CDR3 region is CASGPTPSTDTQYF. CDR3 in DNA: TGTGCTAGTGGTCCGACACCCAGCACAGATACGCAGTATTTT.

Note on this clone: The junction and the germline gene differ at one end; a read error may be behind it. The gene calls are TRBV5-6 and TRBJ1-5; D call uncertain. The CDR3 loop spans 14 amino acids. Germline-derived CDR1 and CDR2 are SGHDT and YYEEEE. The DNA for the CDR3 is TGTGCCAGCAGCCTATGGAACAGTTATCAGCCCCAGAATTTT. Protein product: CASSLWNSYQPQNF. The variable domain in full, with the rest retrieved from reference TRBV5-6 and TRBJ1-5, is DAGVTQSPTHLIKTRGQQVTLRCSPKSGHDTVSWYQQALGQGPQFIFQYYEEEERQRGNFPDRFSGHQFPNYSSELNVNALLLGDSALYLCASSLWNSYQPQNFGDGTRLSIL.

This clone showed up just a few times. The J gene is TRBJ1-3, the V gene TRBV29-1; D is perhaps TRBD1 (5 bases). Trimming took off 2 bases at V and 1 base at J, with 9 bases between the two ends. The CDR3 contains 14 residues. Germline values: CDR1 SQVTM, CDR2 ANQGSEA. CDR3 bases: TGCAGCGTTGAACTCCAGGGTTCTGGAAACACCATATATTTT. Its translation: CSVELQGSGNTIYF.

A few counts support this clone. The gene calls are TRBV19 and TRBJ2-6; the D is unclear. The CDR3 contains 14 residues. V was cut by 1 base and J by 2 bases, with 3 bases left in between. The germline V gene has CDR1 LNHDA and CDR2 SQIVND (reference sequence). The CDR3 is CASSIGPGANVLTF. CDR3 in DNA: TGTGCCAGTAGTATAGGGCCTGGGGCCAACGTCCTGACTTTC.

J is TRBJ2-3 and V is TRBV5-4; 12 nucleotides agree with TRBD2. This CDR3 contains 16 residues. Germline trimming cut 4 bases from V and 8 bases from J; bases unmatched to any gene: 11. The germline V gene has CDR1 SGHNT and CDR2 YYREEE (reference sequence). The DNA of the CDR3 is TGTGCCAGCAGCCCAAGGACTAGCGGGAAAGCGGGTACGCAGTATTTT. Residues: CASSPRTSGKAGTQYF.

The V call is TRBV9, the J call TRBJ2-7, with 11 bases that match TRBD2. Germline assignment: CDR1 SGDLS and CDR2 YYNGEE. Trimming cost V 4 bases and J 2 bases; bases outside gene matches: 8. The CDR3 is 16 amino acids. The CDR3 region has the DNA TGTGCCAGCAGCCCCAATAGCGGGAGGGAGACCTACGAGCAGTACTTC. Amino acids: CASSPNSGRETYEQYF.

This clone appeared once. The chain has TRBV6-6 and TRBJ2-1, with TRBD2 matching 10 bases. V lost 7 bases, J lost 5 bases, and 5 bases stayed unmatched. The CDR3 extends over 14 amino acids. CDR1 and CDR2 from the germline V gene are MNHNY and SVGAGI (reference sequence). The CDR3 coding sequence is TGTGCCAGCAACGGACTAGCGGACCACAATGAGCAGTTCTTC. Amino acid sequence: CASNGLADHNEQFF.

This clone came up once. CDR3 DNA sequence: TGCGCCAGCAGCATAGGGACTAGCGGGATCCGGGGGGAGCTGTTTTTT. It codes for CASSIGTSGIRGELFF. The gene calls are TRBV5-1 and TRBJ2-2, with 13 bases lining up with TRBD2. Germline CDR1 is SGHRS and CDR2 is YFSETQ. This CDR3 contains 16 residues. Trimming removed 4 bases from V and 8 bases from J; junction bases left unmatched: 8.

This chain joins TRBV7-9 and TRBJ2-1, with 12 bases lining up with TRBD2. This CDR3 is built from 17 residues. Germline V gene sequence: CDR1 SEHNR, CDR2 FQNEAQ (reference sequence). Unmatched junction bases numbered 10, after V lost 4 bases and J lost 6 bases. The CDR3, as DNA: TGTGCCAGCAGCTCCGATCCGACTAGCGGGAGATCCAATGAGCAGTTCTTC. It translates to CASSSDPTSGRSNEQFF.

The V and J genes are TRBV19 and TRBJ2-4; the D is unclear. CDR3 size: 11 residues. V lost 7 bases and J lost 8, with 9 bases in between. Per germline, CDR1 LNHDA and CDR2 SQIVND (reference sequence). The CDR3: CASTSGDIQYF. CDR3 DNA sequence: TGTGCCAGTACTTCTGGAGACATTCAGTACTTC.

CDR3 DNA: TGTGCCAGCAGCTTTCTTTTGCTAGGCAACACTGAAGCTTTCTTT. This encodes CASSFLLLGNTEAFF. The V gene is TRBV5-6, the J gene TRBJ1-1; D gene unclear. V lost 2 bases and J 2 bases, leaving 13 bases between the germline ends. Germline V CDR1 and CDR2: SGHDT, YYEEEE. The CDR3 has 15 amino acids.

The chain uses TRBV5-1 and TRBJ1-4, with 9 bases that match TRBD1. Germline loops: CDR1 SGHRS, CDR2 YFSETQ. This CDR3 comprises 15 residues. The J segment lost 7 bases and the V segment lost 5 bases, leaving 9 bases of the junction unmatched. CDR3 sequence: CASSQSPGQGEKLFF. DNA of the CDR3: TGCGCCAGCAGTCAATCCCCGGGACAGGGTGAAAAACTGTTTTTT.

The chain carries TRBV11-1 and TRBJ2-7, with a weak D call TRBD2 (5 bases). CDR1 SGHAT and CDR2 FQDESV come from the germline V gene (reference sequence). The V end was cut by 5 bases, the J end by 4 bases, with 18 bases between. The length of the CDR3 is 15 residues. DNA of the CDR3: TGTGCCAGCAGCAACGGGATGGTTAGCCCTTACGAGCAGTACTTC. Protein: CASSNGMVSPYEQYF.